What follows are 15 T cell receptor beta chains derived from one specimen sequenced in a study of T-cell reconstitution after alpha-beta-depleted transplantation in children (dated by TCRdb to 2016 to 2017). The treatment or condition tag for this specimen amounts to: allogeneic hematopoietic cell transplantation with graft depleted of TCRalphabeta T cells and CD19 B cells. Libraries were constructed by PCR. Sequencing relied on an Illumina HiSeq 2500. TCR libraries were prepared with molecular barcoding, using unique molecular identifiers to normalize TCRbeta repertoire quantification. The public reads were run again by TCRdb, first through fastp at Q25 and then through MiXCR, and only productive beta chains were kept. Every distinct CDR3 protein forms one entry, paired with its most common genes and DNA. The sample table contains fewer than 1 million distinct CDR3 sequences; only one count was recorded for 15% to 20% of them. 5% of the sample goes to the ten largest clones.

This specimen consisted of PBMCs, mostly from graft donor cells, obtained 360 days after TCRalphabeta/CD19-depleted stem cell transplant. All receptors come from a male patient between 10 and 17 years old who had a stem cell transplant for acute lymphoblastic leukemia, so the T cells may come from the graft donor.

This clonotype has just a few counts. V and J are TRBV18 and TRBJ2-1, with 7 bases fitting TRBD2. Germline CDR1 KGHSH, CDR2 LQKENI. V lost 2 bases to trimming and J lost 4 bases; unmatched junction nucleotides: 5. The CDR3 loop spans 15 amino acids. The CDR3 here is CASSPIAGLYNEQFF. CDR3 nucleotide sequence: TGTGCCAGCTCACCAATAGCGGGCTTATACAATGAGCAGTTCTTC.

V and J are TRBV11-2 and TRBJ2-1; 10 positions agree with TRBD1. Germline V gene data show CDR1 as SGHAT and CDR2 as FQNNGV. The CDR3 contains 15 residues. The junction had 8 bases not matched to a gene; V was cut back by 3 bases and J by 9 bases. The CDR3: CASSFAGTGVGEQFF. For the CDR3, the DNA is TGTGCCAGCAGCTTCGCTGGGACAGGGGTGGGTGAGCAGTTCTTC.

The chain recombines TRBV13 with TRBJ2-5; weak D call: TRBD2 (5 bases). This CDR3 spans 15 amino acids. Germline lookup yields CDR1 PRHDT and CDR2 FYEKMQ (reference sequence). The V and J ends lost 2 bases and 5 bases respectively, with 15 bases between them. The CDR3 DNA reads TGTGCCAGCAGCTTAAGGACTGCGACACGGGAGACCCAGTACTTC. Translating it yields CASSLRTATRETQYF.

In DNA form, the CDR3 reads TGTGCCAGCTCAACGGGACAGTCCTACAATGAGCAGTTCTTC. This encodes CASSTGQSYNEQFF. V and J are TRBV18 and TRBJ2-1; 7 nucleotides line up with TRBD1. The CDR3 is 14 residues long. Trimming cost V 5 bases and J 1 base; bases outside gene matches: 2. Germline CDR1 KGHSH, CDR2 LQKENI.

This clonotype has more than one count but fewer than ten. The chain has TRBV5-1 and TRBJ1-2; D is ambiguous. The germline gives CDR1 SGHRS, CDR2 YFSETQ. The CDR3 is 12 amino acids. V lost 4 bases and J 4 bases, leaving 8 bases between the germline ends. This CDR3 is CASSKTSYGYTF. In nucleotides, the CDR3 is TGCGCCAGCAGCAAGACAAGCTATGGCTACACCTTC.

This clonotype was recorded at least ten times. The chain joins TRBV3-1 to TRBJ2-7, with D uncertain. CDR3 length: 11 amino acids. Germline V gene data show CDR1 as LGHDT and CDR2 as YNNKEL (reference sequence). Trimming took 5 bases from V and 3 from J, leaving 5 bases between them. The CDR3 DNA reads TGTGCCAGCAGCAAACTCTACGAGCAGTACTTC. Translating gives CASSKLYEQYF.

CDR3 coding DNA: TGTGCCAGCAGCTTCGGCGGGGAAATCTACGAGCAGTACTTC. Translating it yields CASSFGGEIYEQYF. This chain joins TRBV5-4 and TRBJ2-7; the D gene is possibly TRBD2 (6 bases). CDR1 is SGHNT, CDR2 YYREEE, per germline (reference sequence). This CDR3 has 14 amino acids. V lost 2 bases and J 3 bases, leaving 12 bases between the germline ends.

This clonotype has ten or more counts. This sequence joins TRBV5-1 and TRBJ1-1; D is unresolved. The V end was cut by 2 bases, the J end by 0 bases, with 8 bases between. CDR1 SGHRS and CDR2 YFSETQ come from the germline V gene. This CDR3 is 14 amino acids long. DNA of the CDR3: TGCGCCAGCAGCTTCGGCAGCCTGAACACTGAAGCTTTCTTT. Translated, it gives CASSFGSLNTEAFF.

The chain links TRBV25-1 to TRBJ2-5; TRBD2 aligns across 13 bases. Trimming took 8 bases from V and 5 from J; bases not matched to a gene: 8. Germline V gives CDR1 MGHDK, CDR2 SYGVNS. This CDR3 region has 15 residues. This CDR3 is CASLGLAGAEETQYF. The DNA of the CDR3 is TGTGCCAGCCTTGGACTAGCGGGAGCAGAGGAGACCCAGTACTTC.

This clonotype was detected only a few times. This chain joins TRBV25-1 and TRBJ2-3; 10 positions agree with TRBD2. This CDR3 contains 14 residues. CDR1 is MGHDK, CDR2 SYGVNS, per germline. V trimming: 7 bases; J trimming: 6 bases; junction bases outside the gene matches: 7. This CDR3 is CASTLAGEADTQYF. The DNA of the CDR3 is TGTGCCAGCACCCTAGCGGGAGAAGCGGATACGCAGTATTTT.

The rearrangement links TRBV27 to TRBJ2-5; the D gene could be TRBD1 or TRBD2 (5 bases each). This CDR3 has 14 residues. Per the germline V gene, CDR1 is MNHEY and CDR2 is SMNVEV (reference sequence). Deletions cut 7 bases from V and 5 bases from J, with 17 bases between. As DNA, the CDR3 is TGTGCCAGCAAAGGTATAGGCAGGGAGGAGACCCAGTACTTC. Amino acids: CASKGIGREETQYF.

The rearrangement uses TRBV12-3 or TRBV12-4 and TRBJ2-5; 7 nucleotides align to TRBD1. The CDR3 contains 15 residues. The trim removed 6 bases at V and 3 bases at J, leaving 10 bases unmatched. This CDR3 reads CASSNPGQRKETQYF. The CDR3, as DNA: TGTGCCAGCAGCAACCCGGGACAGCGGAAAGAGACCCAGTACTTC.

This clonotype was seen many times. The J gene is TRBJ1-2, the V gene TRBV4-1; tentative D call: TRBD1 (5 bases). From germline, CDR1 is MGHRA and CDR2 YSYEKL. The CDR3 is made up of 14 amino acids. Trimming removed 0 bases from V and 5 bases from J, with 10 bases in between. In nucleotides, the CDR3 is TGCGCCAGCAGCCAAGATCGGGGGTATTATGGCTACACCTTC. Translating it yields CASSQDRGYYGYTF.

The CDR3 sequence is CASSLSAPPGGTEAFF. CDR3 DNA: TGTGCCAGCAGTTTAAGTGCGCCACCCGGGGGCACTGAAGCTTTCTTT. The chain links TRBV27 to TRBJ1-1; D may be TRBD1 (5 bases). V dropped 2 bases and J dropped 4 bases, with 17 bases sitting between them. The CDR3 runs 16 residues. The germline CDR1 and CDR2 sequences are MNHEY and SMNVEV (reference sequence).

This clonotype came up a few times. The J gene is TRBJ2-2, the V gene TRBV20-1, with D tentatively TRBD1 or TRBD2 (6 bases each). CDR1 and CDR2 (germline): DFQATT, SNEGSKA (reference sequence). The CDR3 has 14 residues. Trimming left V 1 base short and J 6 bases short, with 12 bases between. The CDR3 reads CSARGAGGPGELFF. CDR3 DNA: TGCAGTGCTAGAGGGGCTGGGGGGCCCGGGGAGCTGTTTTTT.